This is a list of T cell receptor beta chains from one sample in a study of blood T cell repertoires in COVID-19. The protocol was immunoSEQ multiplex PCR, while the TCRdb copy is restricted to in-frame clones and leaves out a portion. The sample has roughly 48,000 clones; roughly four fifths are singletons. The sample was peripheral blood. All receptors come from a man aged 35 to 55 with acute or convalescent COVID-19. The CDR3 runs from the conserved cysteine through the conserved F or W. The D gene is left open where the match is weak. Size is omitted from some rows. Given values are once, few, many or a class for expanded clones.

TRBJ1-1,TRBV10-1,-,TRBD1,TGCGCCAGCAGTAAAGGGGGCGCCGGCACTGAAGCTTTCTTT,CASSKGGAGTEAFF
TRBJ2-1,TRBV5-1,-,-,TGCGCCAGCAGCTTGGATTCCAACCGCCCCCCGCGCATCTTC,CASSLDSNRPPRIF
TRBJ2-5,TRBV24-1,-,TRBD1,TGTGCCACCAGTGATACGGGACAGCTTCAAGAGACCCAGTACTTC,CATSDTGQLQETQYF
TRBJ2-7,TRBV5-1,-,TRBD1,TGCGCCAGCAGAAATCTTACAGGGGGCGAGCAGTACTTC,CASRNLTGGEQYF
TRBJ1-4,TRBV5-1,-,TRBD1,TGCGCCAGCTCCGGACAGGGGGCGACAATTGCCGAAAAACTGTTTTTT,CASSGQGATIAEKLFF
TRBJ1-1,TRBV3-1/TRBV3-2,-,-,TGTGCCAGCAGCCGCACGGGGAAAAGAGGCACTGAAGCTTTCTTT,CASSRTGKRGTEAFF
TRBJ2-1,TRBV5-1,-,-,TGCGCCAGCAGCTCGGGGGACCCCAAAGTGGGTGAGCAGTTCTTC,CASSSGDPKVGEQFF
TRBJ1-1,TRBV18,many,-,TGTGCCAGCTCATCTGGCAGGGTAACGGCTTTCTTT,CASSSGRVTAFF
TRBJ2-2,TRBV6-6,-,TRBD1,TGTGCCAGCAGACTCAGGGGGCCTTTGAACACCGGGGAGCTGTTTTTT,CASRLRGPLNTGELFF
TRBJ1-1,TRBV11-2,few,-,TGTGCCAGCAGCTTAGAGAGTATGGGGGAGGTTTTCTTT,CASSLESMGEVFF
TRBJ2-7,TRBV9,-,-,TGTGCCAGCAGCGTAGCTCCCCAACAGTGGGACGAGCAGTACTTC,CASSVAPQQWDEQYF
TRBJ1-5,TRBV19,-,-,TGTGCCAGTAGCCGAACCGACAGATATCAGCCCCAGCATTTT,CASSRTDRYQPQHF
TRBJ1-5,TRBV7-2,-,-,TGTGCCAGCAGCTTTCAGTACCAGCCCCAGCATTTT,CASSFQYQPQHF
TRBJ1-3,TRBV11-2,-,-,TGTGCCAGCAGCTTAGAGGCCTATACCGGGTTCTCTGGAAACACCATATATTTT,CASSLEAYTGFSGNTIYF
TRBJ1-2,TRBV5-1,-,-,TGCGCCAGCAGCTTGGCCTCAGGTTATGGCTACACCTTC,CASSLASGYGYTF
TRBJ2-7,TRBV19,-,-,TGTGCCAGTAGTCCGCCGCGGTACCGGGAGCAGTACTTC,CASSPPRYREQYF
TRBJ2-1,TRBV16,-,TRBD2,TGTGCCAGCAGCCGGACCCTAGCGGGGCTTTACAATGAGCAGTTCTTC,CASSRTLAGLYNEQFF
TRBJ2-4,TRBV20-1,-,-,TGCAGTGCTAGTCACAGGGCCGTGTCCAAAAACATTCAGTACTTC,CSASHRAVSKNIQYF
TRBJ2-1,TRBV30,-,-,TGTGCCTGGGGAAAGGGACCGGCCGGGGGCAATGAGCAGTTCTTC,CAWGKGPAGGNEQFF
TRBJ2-2,TRBV5-1,-,TRBD1,TGCGCCAGCGCCGGGACAGCCATCTACACCGGGGAGCTGTTTTTT,CASAGTAIYTGELFF
TRBJ2-5,TRBV10-1,-,TRBD2,TGCGCCAGCACGGGGGGTATAGGAGAGACCCAGTACTTC,CASTGGIGETQYF
TRBJ2-1,TRBV30,-,-,TGTGCCTGGAGTAACGGTTACAATGAGCAGTTCTTC,CAWSNGYNEQFF
TRBJ1-2,TRBV29-1,-,TRBD1,TGCAGCGTCGGACAGGGAGCCTATGGCTACACCTTC,CSVGQGAYGYTF
TRBJ2-1,TRBV10-2,-,-,TGCGCCAGCGGAGGAAGGCTAGACTCCAATGAGCAGTTCTTC,CASGGRLDSNEQFF
TRBJ1-6,TRBV10-2,-,-,TGCGCCAGCAGTGAGGGGAGTCTCTCCTATAATTCACCCCTCCACTTT,CASSEGSLSYNSPLHF
TRBJ1-2,TRBV28,-,-,TGTGCCAGCAGTTTTCGGGGTTATGGCTACACCTTC,CASSFRGYGYTF
TRBJ1-5,TRBV30,few,-,TGTGCCTGGAGTGTACTTGGGCTTCAGCCCCAGCATTTT,CAWSVLGLQPQHF
TRBJ1-2,TRBV24-1,-,-,TGTGCCACCAGCCCCTCAGGTTCCTATGGCTACACCTTC,CATSPSGSYGYTF
TRBJ1-5,TRBV7-2,once,TRBD1,TGTGCCAGCAGCTTAGTCGGGACAGGGGCTATTCAGCCCCAGCATTTT,CASSLVGTGAIQPQHF
TRBJ2-3,TRBV19,-,TRBD2,TGTGCCAGTAGTATAGCTCTTTCGGCGGGGGGGCGGCGTAGCACAGATACGCAGTATTTT,CASSIALSAGGRRSTDTQYF
TRBJ2-3,TRBV5-5,-,TRBD1,TGTGCCAGCAGCACCCTAATTGGGGACAGGGAGTGGACAGATACGCAGTATTTT,CASSTLIGDREWTDTQYF
TRBJ1-6,TRBV27,-,TRBD1,TGTGCCAGCAGTTTAATACCAGGGGGCGCAGGTTCACCCCTCCACTTT,CASSLIPGGAGSPLHF
TRBJ2-7,TRBV2,-,-,TGTGCCAGCAGGCGTCAGGTGGGCGACGAGCAGTACTTC,CASRRQVGDEQYF
TRBJ2-3,TRBV28,-,-,TGTGCCAGCAGTTTTCACTTTATCGGAGATACGCAGTATTTT,CASSFHFIGDTQYF
TRBJ2-7,TRBV2,once,-,TGTGCCAGCAGTTTAAACTACGAGCAGTACTTC,CASSLNYEQYF
TRBJ1-5,TRBV30,-,-,TGTGCCTGGGCCCAGGCCGCTGGAAATCAGCCCCAGCATTTT,CAWAQAAGNQPQHF
TRBJ1-1,TRBV5-1,-,-,TGCGCCAGCAGCTCAGGGAACGGTGAAACTGAAGCTTTCTTT,CASSSGNGETEAFF
TRBJ1-4,TRBV2,few,-,TGTGCCAGCAGTGCAGGGGCCGTTGAAAAACTGTTTTTT,CASSAGAVEKLFF
TRBJ2-1,TRBV6-2/TRBV6-3,-,TRBD2,TGTGCCAGCAGTTTATCGTTCAATCTAGCGGGGGGCCCAACGGAGCAGTTCTTC,CASSLSFNLAGGPTEQFF
TRBJ1-1,TRBV30,-,-,TGTGCCTGGAAGGCCAGGGGAGAAACAATTGAAGCTTTCTTT,CAWKARGETIEAFF
TRBJ2-2,TRBV5-5,once,-,TGTGCCAGCAGCTCCCCTTTACGAGCGGGGAACACCGGGGAGCTGTTTTTT,CASSSPLRAGNTGELFF
TRBJ1-2,TRBV6-5,-,TRBD1,TGTGCCTCCACAGGGGTGCCGCTACTATGGTTTGGCTACACCTTC,CASTGVPLLWFGYTF
TRBJ2-1,TRBV5-6,-,TRBD2,TGTGCCAGCAGCCCTGGGACTAGCGGGATCAATGAGCAGTTCTTC,CASSPGTSGINEQFF
TRBJ2-7,TRBV4-1,-,-,TGCGCCAGCAGCCAAGAAGGGAGGTACGAGCAGTACTTC,CASSQEGRYEQYF
TRBJ2-2,TRBV2,-,-,TGTGCCAGCAAACAGCAGGGGAGGGGGACCGGGGAGCTGTTTTTT,CASKQQGRGTGELFF
TRBJ2-3,TRBV3-1/TRBV3-2,-,TRBD2,TGTGCCAGCAGCCTACTAGCGGGGGCCGATACGCAGTATTTT,CASSLLAGADTQYF
TRBJ1-5,TRBV6-6,few,-,TGTGCCAGCAGGTCTCCCGAAAGGGGCGGCCAGCCCCAGCATTTT,CASRSPERGGQPQHF
TRBJ2-1,TRBV6-5,-,-,TGTGCCAGCAGTTACTCGCGGGAGCAGTTCTTC,CASSYSREQFF
TRBJ1-3,TRBV11-2,few,-,TGTGCCAGCAGCTTACCTCCCCAGCGAGGAAACACCATATATTTT,CASSLPPQRGNTIYF
TRBJ1-5,TRBV5-1,few,-,TGCGCCAGCAGCTTGATGGGAGGCAATCAGCCCCAGCATTTT,CASSLMGGNQPQHF
TRBJ2-7,TRBV28,once,TRBD1,TGTGCCAGCAGTTCACCCGGACAGGTTAATTACTTC,CASSSPGQVNYF